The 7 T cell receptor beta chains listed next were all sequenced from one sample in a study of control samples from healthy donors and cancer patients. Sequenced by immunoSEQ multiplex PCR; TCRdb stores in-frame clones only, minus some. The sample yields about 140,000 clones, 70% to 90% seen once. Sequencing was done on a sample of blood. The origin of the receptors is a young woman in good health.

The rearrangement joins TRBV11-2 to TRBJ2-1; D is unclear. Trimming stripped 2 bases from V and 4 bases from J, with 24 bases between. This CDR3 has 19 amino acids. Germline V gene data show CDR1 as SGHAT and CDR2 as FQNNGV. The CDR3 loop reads CASSLSFASRMFRYNEQFF. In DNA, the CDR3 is TGTGCCAGCAGCTTAAGCTTCGCAAGTCGGATGTTCCGGTACAATGAGCAGTTCTTC. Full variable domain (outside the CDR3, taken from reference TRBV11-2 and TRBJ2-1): EAGVAQSPRYKIIEKRQSVAFWCNPISGHATLYWYQQILGQGPKLLIQFQNNGVVDDSQLPKDRFSAERLKGVDSTLKIQPAKLEDSAVYLCASSLSFASRMFRYNEQFFGPGTRLTVL.

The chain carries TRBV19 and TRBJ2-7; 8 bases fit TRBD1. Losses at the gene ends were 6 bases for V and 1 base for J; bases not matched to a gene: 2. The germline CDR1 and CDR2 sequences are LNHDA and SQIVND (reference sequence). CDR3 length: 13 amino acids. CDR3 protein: CASRNRGSYEQYF. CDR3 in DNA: TGTGCCAGTAGGAACAGGGGGTCCTACGAGCAGTACTTC.

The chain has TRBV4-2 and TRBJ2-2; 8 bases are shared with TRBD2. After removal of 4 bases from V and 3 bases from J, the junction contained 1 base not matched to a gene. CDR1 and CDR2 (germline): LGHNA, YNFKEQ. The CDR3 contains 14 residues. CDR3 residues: CASSPGLDTGELFF. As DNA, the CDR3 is TGTGCCAGCAGCCCGGGACTAGACACCGGGGAGCTGTTTTTT.

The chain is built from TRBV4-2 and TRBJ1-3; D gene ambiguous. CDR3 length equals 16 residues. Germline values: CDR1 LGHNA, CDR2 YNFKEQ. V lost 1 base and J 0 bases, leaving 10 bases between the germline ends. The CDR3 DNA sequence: TGTGCCAGCAGCCAAGTCACAAAGATCTCTGGAAACACCATATATTTT. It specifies CASSQVTKISGNTIYF.

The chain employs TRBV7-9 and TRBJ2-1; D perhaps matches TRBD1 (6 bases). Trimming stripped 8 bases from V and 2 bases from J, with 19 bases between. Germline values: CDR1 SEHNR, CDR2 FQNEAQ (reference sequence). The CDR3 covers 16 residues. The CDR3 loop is CASFYQGSRTYNEQFF. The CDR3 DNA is TGTGCCAGCTTTTATCAGGGGAGCAGAACCTACAATGAGCAGTTCTTC.

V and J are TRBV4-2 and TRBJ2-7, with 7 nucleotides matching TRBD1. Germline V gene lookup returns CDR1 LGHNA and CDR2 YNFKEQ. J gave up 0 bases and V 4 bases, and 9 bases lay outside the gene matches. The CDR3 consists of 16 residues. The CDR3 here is CASSPFGQASSYEQYF. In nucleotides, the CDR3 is TGTGCCAGCAGCCCTTTCGGACAGGCCAGCTCCTACGAGCAGTACTTC.

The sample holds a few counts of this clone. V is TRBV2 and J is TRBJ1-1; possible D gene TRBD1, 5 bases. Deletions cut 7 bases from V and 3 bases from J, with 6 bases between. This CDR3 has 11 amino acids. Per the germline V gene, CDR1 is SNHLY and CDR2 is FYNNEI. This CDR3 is CASTGDTEAFF. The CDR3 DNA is TGTGCCAGCACGGGGGACACTGAAGCTTTCTTT.